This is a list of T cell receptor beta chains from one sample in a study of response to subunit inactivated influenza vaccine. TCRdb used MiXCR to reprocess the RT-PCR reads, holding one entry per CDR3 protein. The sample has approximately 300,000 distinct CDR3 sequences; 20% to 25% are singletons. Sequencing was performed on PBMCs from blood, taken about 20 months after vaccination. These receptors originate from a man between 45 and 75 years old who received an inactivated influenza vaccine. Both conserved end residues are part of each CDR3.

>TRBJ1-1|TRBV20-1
CSARPSTEAFF
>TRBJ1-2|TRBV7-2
CASSLGTVPNYGYTF
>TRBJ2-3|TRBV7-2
CASSLRWSASTDTQYF
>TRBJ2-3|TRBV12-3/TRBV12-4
CASSFRGGTDTQYF
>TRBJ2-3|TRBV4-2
CASSQDRGQGADTQYF
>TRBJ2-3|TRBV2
CASRPGQANGGTDTQYF
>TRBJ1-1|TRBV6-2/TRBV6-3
CASSPRRDRALNEAFF
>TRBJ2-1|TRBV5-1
CASSLTWMSERGYNEQFF
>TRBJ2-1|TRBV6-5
CASSYISLGGANEQFF
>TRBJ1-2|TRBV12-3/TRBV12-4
CASRGGTGVRNYGYTF
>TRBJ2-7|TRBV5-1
CASSLAGGESEQYF
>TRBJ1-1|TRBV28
CASSLQGGRREAFF
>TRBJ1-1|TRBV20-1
CSARLQGVGTEAFF